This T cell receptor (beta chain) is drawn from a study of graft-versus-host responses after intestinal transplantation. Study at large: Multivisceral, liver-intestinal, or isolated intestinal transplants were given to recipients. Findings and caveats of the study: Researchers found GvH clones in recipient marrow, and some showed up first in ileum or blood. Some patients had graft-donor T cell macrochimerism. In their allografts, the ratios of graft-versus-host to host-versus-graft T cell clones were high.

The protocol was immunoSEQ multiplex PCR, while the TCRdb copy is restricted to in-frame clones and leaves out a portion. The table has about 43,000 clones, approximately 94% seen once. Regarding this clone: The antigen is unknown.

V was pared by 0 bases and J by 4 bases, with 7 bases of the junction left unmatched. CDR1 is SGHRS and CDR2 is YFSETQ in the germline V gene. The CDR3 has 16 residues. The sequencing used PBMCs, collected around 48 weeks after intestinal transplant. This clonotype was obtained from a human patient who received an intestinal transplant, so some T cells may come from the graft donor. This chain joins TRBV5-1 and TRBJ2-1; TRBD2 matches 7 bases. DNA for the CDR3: TGCGCCAGCAGCTTGGCCTCGGGACTAAATTACAATGAGCAGTTCTTC. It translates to CASSLASGLNYNEQFF.